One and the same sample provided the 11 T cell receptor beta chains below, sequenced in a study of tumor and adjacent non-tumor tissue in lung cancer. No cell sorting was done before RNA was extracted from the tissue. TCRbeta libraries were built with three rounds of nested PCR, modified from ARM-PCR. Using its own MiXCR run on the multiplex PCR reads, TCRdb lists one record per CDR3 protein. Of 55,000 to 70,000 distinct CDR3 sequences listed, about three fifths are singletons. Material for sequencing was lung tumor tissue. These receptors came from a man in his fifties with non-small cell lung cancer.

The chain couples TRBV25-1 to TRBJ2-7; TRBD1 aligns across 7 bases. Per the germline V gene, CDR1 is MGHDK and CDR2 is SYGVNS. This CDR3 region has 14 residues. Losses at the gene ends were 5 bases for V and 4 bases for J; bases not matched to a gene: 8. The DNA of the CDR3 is TGTGCCAGCAGTTGTGGGACAGTGTGGTACGAGCAGTACTTC. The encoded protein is CASSCGTVWYEQYF.

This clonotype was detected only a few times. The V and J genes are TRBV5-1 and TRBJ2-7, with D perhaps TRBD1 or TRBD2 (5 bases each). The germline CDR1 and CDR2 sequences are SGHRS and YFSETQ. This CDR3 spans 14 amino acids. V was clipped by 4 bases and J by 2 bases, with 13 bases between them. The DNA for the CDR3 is TGCGCCAGCAGCCCACTAGACAGAGCCTACGAGCAGTACTTC. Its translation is CASSPLDRAYEQYF.

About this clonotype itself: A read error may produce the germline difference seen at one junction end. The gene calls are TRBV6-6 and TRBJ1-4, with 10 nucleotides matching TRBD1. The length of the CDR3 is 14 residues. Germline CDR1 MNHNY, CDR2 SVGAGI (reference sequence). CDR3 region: CASGWDGQGGKLFF. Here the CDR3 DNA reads TGCGCCAGCGGTTGGGACGGACAGGGGGGAAAACTCTTTTTT.

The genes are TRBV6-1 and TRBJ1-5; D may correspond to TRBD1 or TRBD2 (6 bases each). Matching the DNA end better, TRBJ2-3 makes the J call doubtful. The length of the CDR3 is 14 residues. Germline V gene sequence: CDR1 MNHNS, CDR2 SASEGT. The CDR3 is CASSALRGDQPQYF. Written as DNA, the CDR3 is TGTGCCAGCAGTGCCCTAAGGGGGGATCAGCCCCAGTATTTT.

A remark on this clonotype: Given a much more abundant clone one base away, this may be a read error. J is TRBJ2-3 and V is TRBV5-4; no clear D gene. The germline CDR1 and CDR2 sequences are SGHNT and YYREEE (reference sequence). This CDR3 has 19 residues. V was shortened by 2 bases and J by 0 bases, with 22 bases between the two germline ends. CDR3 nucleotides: TGTGCCAGCAGCTTAAACTACCCAACCTGTCACTCTAGCACAGATACGCAGTATTTT. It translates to CASSLNYPTCHSSTDTQYF.

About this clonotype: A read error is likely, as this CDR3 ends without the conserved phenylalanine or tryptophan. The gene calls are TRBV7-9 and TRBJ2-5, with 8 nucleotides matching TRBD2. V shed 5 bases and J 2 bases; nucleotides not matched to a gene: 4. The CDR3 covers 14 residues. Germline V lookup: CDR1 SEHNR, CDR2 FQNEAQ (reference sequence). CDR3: CASSPLAEQETQYS. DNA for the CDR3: TGTGCCAGCAGCCCACTAGCGGAGCAAGAGACCCAGTACTCC.

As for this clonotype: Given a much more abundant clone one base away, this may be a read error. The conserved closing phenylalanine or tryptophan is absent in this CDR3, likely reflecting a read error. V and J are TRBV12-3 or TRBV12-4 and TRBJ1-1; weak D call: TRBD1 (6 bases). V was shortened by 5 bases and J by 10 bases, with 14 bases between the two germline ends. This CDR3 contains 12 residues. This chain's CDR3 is CASSHSGGRAFI. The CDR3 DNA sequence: TGTGCCAGCAGTCACTCGGGGGGGCGAGCTTTCATT.

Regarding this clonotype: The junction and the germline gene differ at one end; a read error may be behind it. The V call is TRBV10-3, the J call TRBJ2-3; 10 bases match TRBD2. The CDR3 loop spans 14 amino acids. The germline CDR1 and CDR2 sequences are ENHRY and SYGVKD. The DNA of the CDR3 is TGTGCCATGCGTAGCGGGGGGACCGCAGATACGCGGTATTTT. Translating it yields CAMRSGGTADTRYF.

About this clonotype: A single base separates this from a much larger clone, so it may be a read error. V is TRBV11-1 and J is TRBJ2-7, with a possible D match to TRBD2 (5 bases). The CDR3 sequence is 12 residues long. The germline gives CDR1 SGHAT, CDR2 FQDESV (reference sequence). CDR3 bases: TGTGCCACCAGCTCCTCTACGGGGGAGCAGTACTTC. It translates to CATSSSTGEQYF.

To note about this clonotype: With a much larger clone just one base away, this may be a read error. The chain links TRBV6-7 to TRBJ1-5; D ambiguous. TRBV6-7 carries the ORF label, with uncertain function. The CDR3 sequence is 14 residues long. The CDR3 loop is CASSPQNSKQPQHF. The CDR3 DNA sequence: TGTGCCAGCAGCCCCCAAAATAGCAAACAGCCCCAGCATTTT.

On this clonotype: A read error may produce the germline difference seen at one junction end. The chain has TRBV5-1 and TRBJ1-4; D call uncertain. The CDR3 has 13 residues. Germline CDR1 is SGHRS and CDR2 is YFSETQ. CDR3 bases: TGCGTCAGCAGCGTTGATCTTAATGAAAAACTGTTTTTT. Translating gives CVSSVDLNEKLFF.